The clone carrying this T cell receptor beta chain was recorded at least ten times. Antigen: not known. This entry belongs to a study of glioma-infiltrating T cells. Study information: Presurgical dexamethasone in glioma patients lasted six or fewer days.

The CDR3 is made up of 13 amino acids. V lost 0 bases to trimming and J lost 0 bases, with 1 base between them. Germline CDR1 reads MNHNS; CDR2 reads SASEGT. General study findings and limits: A blood CDR3 motif signature was depleted in highly divergent patients. Gliomas, especially low-grade, showed above-expected tissue-blood divergence; non-neoplastic patients showed below.

Amplification of TCR alpha and beta CDR3 regions from RNA used iRepertoire nested multiplex PCR. For one-step reverse transcription and amplification, about 90-450 ng of tissue mRNA or PBMC total RNA was used. TCRdb recomputed calls from the multiplex PCR reads with MiXCR, one row per CDR3 protein. The data show roughly 350,000 distinct CDR3 sequences, 41% seen once. The TCR was taken from a human donor with low-grade glioma or glioblastoma, undergoing nonglioma brain surgery, or in good health (not recorded which). The chain combines TRBV6-1 with TRBJ2-3; D unresolved. The sequenced sample was glioma tissue, nonneoplastic brain tissue, or PBMCs (not recorded which). This CDR3 reads CASSEASTDTQYF. DNA of the CDR3: TGTGCCAGCAGTGAAGCAAGCACAGATACGCAGTATTTT.